The subject of this entry is one TCR beta chain. Spiking of synthetic TCR analog templates was performed in each PCR. Only in-frame clones appear in the TCRdb table, and some are missing; sequencing was by immunoSEQ multiplex PCR. The sample gives roughly 63,000 clones, approximately 81% of which show up once; 3.2% is in the top ten. These data belong to a study of PD-L1 blockade in urothelial cancer. As to time point: pretreatment peripheral blood. The TCR originated in a man aged 65 to 85 with urothelial cancer. The material sequenced was PBMCs, taken around atezolizumab (anti-PD-L1) treatment.

Written as DNA, the CDR3 is TGTGCCAGCTCGCCGGGACAGCCTTACAATGAGCAGTTCTTC. Protein: CASSPGQPYNEQFF. The chain couples TRBV18 to TRBJ2-1, with 7 bases that match TRBD1. Unmatched junction bases numbered 6, after V lost 6 bases and J lost 4 bases. Germline V lookup: CDR1 KGHSH, CDR2 LQKENI. The CDR3 loop spans 14 amino acids.